This T cell receptor beta chain came from a study of OX40 agonist ivuxolimab in advanced cancers. The assay was immunoSEQ multiplex PCR, and TCRdb's table has in-frame clones only and misses some. The sample consists of 25,000 to 30,000 clones, about nine tenths of them appearing once. For this clone: What it binds is not known.

Anyone with autoimmune disease history or systemic immunosuppression was excluded. Study-level points and caveats: Patients with a partial response at 0.1-3.0 mg/kg had among the lowest clonal expansion.

The V end was cut by 0 bases, the J end by 6 bases, with 14 bases between. The CDR3 length is 15 residues. Germline loops: CDR1 SGDLS, CDR2 YYNGEE. This TCR came from an adult with an advanced solid tumor such as melanoma, head and neck, liver or kidney cancer. Sequencing was performed on CD4+ or CD8+ T cells sorted from blood, taken in a trial of the OX40 agonist ivuxolimab. The gene calls are TRBV9 and TRBJ2-3; D is possibly TRBD2 (5 bases). CDR3 sequence: CASSVEPGVGDTQYF. CDR3 DNA sequence: TGTGCCAGCAGCGTAGAACCCGGGGTGGGGGATACGCAGTATTTT.